The entry that follows covers one TCR beta chain sequence. Its antigen is unidentified. The sample is drawn from a study of T cell responses to AZD1222 COVID-19 vaccine. On the study more broadly: Recipients boosted at about 4 weeks or about 12 weeks are pooled.

Study conclusions and caveats: Reportedly, nearly half the spike-specific TCRs target unmutated variant regions.

Method: immunoSEQ multiplex PCR; TCRdb's copy keeps in-frame clones and lacks some. The sample has around 140,000 clones, about 93% seen once; the top ten hold approximately 5%. The receptor was isolated from an adult in good health. Sequencing used peripheral blood, obtained on day 0 of AZD1222 vaccination.

The CDR3 loop reads CASSLGDSTYNEQFF. DNA for the CDR3: TGTGCCAGCAGCTTGGGGGACTCCACCTACAATGAGCAGTTCTTC. The chain is built from TRBV11-2 and TRBJ2-1, with D possibly matching TRBD2 (6 bases). Germline lookup yields CDR1 SGHAT and CDR2 FQNNGV. V lost 3 bases and J lost 2, with 11 bases in between. The CDR3 consists of 15 residues.